The clone carrying this T cell receptor (beta chain) was observed at least ten times. The antigen is unknown. The data were taken from a study of breast tumors, draining lymph nodes, adjacent tissues. Study results and caveats: Compared with lymph nodes, tumors were less diverse; compared with nontumor tissue, more. Luminal-like breast cancer showed significantly greater tumor-nontumor repertoire similarity than basal-like breast cancer did. Findings are consistent with lymph node origin and intratumoral expansion of most tumor T cells. That most tumor T cells come from lymph nodes remained unproven.

TCRdb re-derived calls from the multiplex PCR reads in MiXCR, one entry per CDR3 protein. Seen here are some 150,000 distinct CDR3 sequences, roughly 35% observed once, and the top ten hold around 3.5%. Axillary draining lymph nodes of breast cancer patients supplied the node samples. The V gene's germline CDR1 is SGHRS and CDR2 YFSETQ. This CDR3 is built from 14 residues. The V gene end was trimmed by 4 bases and the J gene end by 3 bases; junction bases not matched to a gene: 4. This chain links TRBV5-1 with TRBJ2-7; TRBD1 aligns across 10 bases. Sequencing input: axillary lymph node tissue. The receptor's source is a female donor with breast cancer. Some clones in this sample may be carry-over from other donors' samples. CDR3 bases: TGCGCCAGCAGCCCCGGGGACAGGGGCTACGAGCAGTACTTC. Its protein product is CASSPGDRGYEQYF.